The 24 T cell receptor beta chains below were found in one sample sequenced in a study of early T cells in non-severe SARS-CoV-2 infection. TCRdb redid the calling of the 5' RACE reads with MiXCR, one entry per CDR3 protein. The sample has about 72,000 distinct CDR3 sequences, about 9.5% seen once. The material was whole blood, obtained at baseline. These receptors all come from an adult who was a healthcare worker with PCR-confirmed SARS-CoV-2 infection or an uninfected control (not recorded which).

At least ten counts were recorded for this clonotype. This chain links TRBV9 with TRBJ1-4; D not certain. Germline values: CDR1 SGDLS, CDR2 YYNGEE. Deletions cut 4 bases from V and 0 bases from J, with 7 bases between. The CDR3 extends over 14 amino acids. The CDR3 is CASSTIATNEKLFF. CDR3 coding DNA: TGTGCCAGCAGCACCATTGCAACTAATGAAAAACTGTTTTTT.

CDR3 sequence: CASSLQGQGDTEAFF. Written as DNA, the CDR3 is TGTGCCAGCAGCTTACAGGGCCAGGGGGACACTGAAGCTTTCTTT. The V and J genes are TRBV7-3 and TRBJ1-1; the match to TRBD1 covers 7 bases. There are 15 residues in the CDR3. The trim removed 2 bases at V and 3 bases at J, leaving 6 bases unmatched. The germline CDR1 and CDR2 sequences are SGHTA and FQGTGA. The full variable domain, its missing parts supplied by reference TRBV7-3 and TRBJ1-1, is GAGVSQTPSNKVTEKGKYVELRCDPISGHTALYWYRQSLGQGPEFLIYFQGTGAADDSGLPNDRFFAVRPEGSVSTLKIQRTERGDSAVYLCASSLQGQGDTEAFFGQGTRLTVV.

This clonotype was detected a few times. This chain links TRBV7-8 with TRBJ2-3; D is uncertain. CDR3 length equals 17 residues. The germline V gene encodes CDR1 SGHVS and CDR2 FQNEAQ. V gave up 5 bases and J gave up 1 base, with 19 bases separating them. The CDR3 sequence: CASSPPTLNLGTDTQYF. CDR3 nucleotides: TGTGCCAGCAGCCCCCCGACTCTTAATCTCGGCACAGATACGCAGTATTTT.

The table lists this clonotype with a few counts. The chain combines TRBV2 with TRBJ2-3; 7 nucleotides align to TRBD1. Germline assignment: CDR1 SNHLY and CDR2 FYNNEI. The CDR3 sequence is 14 residues long. V gave up 8 bases and J gave up 0 bases; unmatched junction bases: 5. CDR3 DNA: TGTGCCAGCTCAAGGGGGCTAAGCACAGATACGCAGTATTTT. Translation gives CASSRGLSTDTQYF.

This clonotype was counted ten times or more. The rearrangement links TRBV6-2 or TRBV6-3 to TRBJ1-6; D remains ambiguous. CDR3 length: 13 residues. V was shortened by 7 bases and J by 7 bases, with 11 bases between the two germline ends. Germline V gives CDR1 MNHEY, CDR2 SVGEGT. The CDR3 loop is CASTPLGNSPLHF. CDR3 nucleotides: TGTGCCAGCACACCCTTGGGGAATTCACCCCTCCACTTT.

This clonotype was counted a few times. This chain links TRBV3-1 with TRBJ2-3; 7 positions match TRBD2. The V and J ends lost 1 base and 5 bases, in that order; junction bases with no gene match: 9. Per germline, CDR1 LGHDT and CDR2 YNNKEL (reference sequence). CDR3 length equals 16 residues. The CDR3 nucleotides are TGTGCCAGCAGCCAAGGTGATCGGGGGGATGGAGATACGCAGTATTTT. Its protein product is CASSQGDRGDGDTQYF.

The chain recombines TRBV30 with TRBJ2-7; the D gene is possibly TRBD1 (6 bases). V was trimmed by 5 bases and J by 6 bases, leaving 20 bases between them. The CDR3 has 14 amino acids. The germline V gene has CDR1 GTSNPN and CDR2 SVGIG (reference sequence). This CDR3 is CAWGPITGTTEQYF. The CDR3 nucleotides read TGTGCCTGGGGACCGATAACAGGGACGACCGAGCAGTACTTC.

This clonotype was detected many times. The chain carries TRBV5-4 and TRBJ1-2; 7 bases line up with TRBD1. The ends lost 2 bases at V and 4 bases at J; junction bases unmatched: 11. The germline V gene encodes CDR1 SGHNT and CDR2 YYREEE (reference sequence). The length of the CDR3 is 16 residues. The CDR3 loop is CASSFGRQGTLYGYTF. The CDR3 nucleotides read TGTGCCAGCAGCTTCGGTAGACAGGGTACCCTCTATGGCTACACCTTC.

This clonotype was seen ten or more times. The chain uses TRBV11-2 and TRBJ2-1, with 7 bases that match TRBD2. The trim removed 6 bases at V and 7 bases at J, leaving 6 bases unmatched. Germline assignment: CDR1 SGHAT and CDR2 FQNNGV. This CDR3 spans 13 amino acids. CDR3 bases: TGTGCCAGCAGTCTAGCGGCCCAGAATGAGCAGTTCTTC. This encodes CASSLAAQNEQFF.

At least ten counts were recorded for this clonotype. The genes are TRBV5-6 and TRBJ1-4; no firm D call. V was clipped by 5 bases and J by 7 bases, with 15 bases between them. CDR1 is SGHDT and CDR2 is YYEEEE in the germline V gene. The length of the CDR3 is 14 residues. The CDR3 protein is CASSLRAGGEKLFF. CDR3 DNA: TGTGCCAGCAGTCTGAGGGCCGGTGGTGAAAAACTGTTTTTT.

This clonotype has at least ten counts. The chain is built from TRBV6-1 and TRBJ1-6; TRBD1 is a possible D gene (6 bases). The CDR3 totals 16 residues. V dropped 2 bases and J dropped 7 bases, with 15 bases sitting between them. CDR1 is MNHNS and CDR2 is SASEGT in the germline V gene. This CDR3 is CASSESLTGRNSPLHF. The CDR3 nucleotides read TGTGCCAGCAGTGAATCCCTCACAGGGAGAAATTCACCCCTCCACTTT.

This clonotype was picked up a small number of times. The rearrangement uses TRBV12-5 and TRBJ2-7; unclear D gene. Trimming shortened V by 4 bases and J by 11 bases, and 9 bases separated the two germline ends. Germline CDR1 and CDR2: LGHNT and FRNRAP. This CDR3 is 10 amino acids long. The DNA of the CDR3 is TGTGCTAGTGGTTCCGATCGAAAGTACTTC. It codes for CASGSDRKYF.

This clonotype was found a few times. This rearrangement joins TRBV7-9 to TRBJ1-2; TRBD1 matches at 10 bases. J was trimmed by 1 base and V by 6 bases; bases with no gene match: 17. The CDR3 length is 19 residues. The germline V gene encodes CDR1 SEHNR and CDR2 FQNEAQ (reference sequence). CDR3 sequence: CASSRESSGTGVFNYGYTF. The CDR3 bases are TGTGCCAGCAGTCGGGAGTCTTCCGGGACAGGGGTCTTTAACTATGGCTACACCTTC.

J is TRBJ2-3 and V is TRBV10-3, with no clear D. CDR3 length equals 12 residues. The V end lost 4 bases, the J end lost 1 base, and 3 bases lay between the germline ends. Germline lookup yields CDR1 ENHRY and CDR2 SYGVKD. The DNA for the CDR3 is TGTGCCATCAGTGGGGGCACAGATACGCAGTATTTT. This sequence encodes CAISGGTDTQYF.

The chain links TRBV5-1 to TRBJ2-2; possibly TRBD1 or TRBD2 for D (5 bases each). CDR1 is SGHRS, CDR2 YFSETQ, per germline. V was trimmed by 2 bases and J by 0 bases, leaving 11 bases between them. The CDR3 contains 16 residues. The CDR3 DNA sequence: TGCGCCAGCAGCTTATTGGGGACGGCGAACACCGGGGAGCTGTTTTTT. It codes for CASSLLGTANTGELFF. Full variable domain (outside the CDR3, taken from reference TRBV5-1 and TRBJ2-2): KAGVTQTPRYLIKTRGQQVTLSCSPISGHRSVSWYQQTPGQGLQFLFEYFSETQRNKGNFPGRFSGRQFSNSRSEMNVSTLELGDSALYLCASSLLGTANTGELFFGEGSRLTVL.

As concerns this clonotype: A much larger clone sits a single nucleotide away, making a read error possible. The V gene is TRBV18, the J gene TRBJ2-2; D not certain. The length of the CDR3 is 16 residues. In germline, CDR1 is KGHSH, CDR2 LQKENI. In nucleotides, the CDR3 is TGTGTCAGCTCACCTAATAAGAACGGGAACACCGGGGAGCTGTTTTTT. Encoded protein: CVSSPNKNGNTGELFF.

This sequence joins TRBV3-1 and TRBJ2-3, with D tentatively TRBD2 (6 bases). The CDR3 runs 17 residues. Germline V gene sequence: CDR1 LGHDT, CDR2 YNNKEL (reference sequence). The ends were cut back, 0 bases at V and 2 bases at J, with 15 bases in the middle. The CDR3 nucleotides are TGTGCCAGCAGCCAAGATCTCCTACGCGGGGTCACAGATACGCAGTATTTT. Protein: CASSQDLLRGVTDTQYF.

In its sample, this clonotype was seen many times. The chain carries TRBV7-2 and TRBJ2-1, with 11 bases lining up with TRBD2. The CDR3 has 17 residues. From germline, CDR1 is SGHTA and CDR2 FQGNSA. V lost 5 bases to trimming and J lost 6 bases; unmatched junction nucleotides: 12. This chain's CDR3 is CASSPTIAGGRVNEQFF. The DNA for the CDR3 is TGTGCCAGCAGCCCAACGATAGCGGGGGGGCGGGTCAATGAGCAGTTCTTC.

The V gene is TRBV11-2, the J gene TRBJ1-1; unclear D gene. Between the trimmed V and J ends, which lost 5 bases and 5 bases, there was a span of 15 bases. CDR1 and CDR2 from the germline V gene are SGHAT and FQNNGV. There are 14 residues in the CDR3. In nucleotides, the CDR3 is TGTGCCAGCAGCCTCCCAACACCTGGAACTGAAGCTTTCTTT. Its protein is CASSLPTPGTEAFF.

A few counts support this clonotype. The rearrangement joins TRBV5-1 to TRBJ1-6; D is ambiguous. Germline V gene data show CDR1 as SGHRS and CDR2 as YFSETQ. Trimming removed 4 bases at V and 8 bases at J, with 13 bases between. The CDR3 sequence is 14 residues long. The CDR3 DNA reads TGCGCCAGCAGCCCGGGTAGTTGGGATTCACCCCTCCACTTT. Translated: CASSPGSWDSPLHF.

The table lists this clonotype with many counts. The chain combines TRBV3-1 with TRBJ1-2; 8 nucleotides match TRBD1. After removal of 6 bases from V and 4 bases from J, the junction contained 1 base not matched to a gene. Germline lookup yields CDR1 LGHDT and CDR2 YNNKEL (reference sequence). CDR3 size: 12 residues. For the CDR3, the DNA is TGTGCCAGCAGGGACAGGGCCTATGGCTACACCTTC. Translating gives CASRDRAYGYTF.

V is TRBV6-4 and J is TRBJ2-1; the D gene is possibly TRBD1 (6 bases). The V end lost 2 bases, the J end lost 4 bases, and 12 bases lay between the germline ends. From germline, CDR1 is MRHNA and CDR2 SNTAGT. CDR3 length: 15 residues. The CDR3 reads CASSDRYTGYNEQFF. CDR3 DNA sequence: TGTGCCAGCAGTGACCGCTACACAGGGTACAATGAGCAGTTCTTC.

The table lists this clonotype with many counts. The chain has TRBV6-1 and TRBJ2-7; the D is unclear. Germline lookup yields CDR1 MNHNS and CDR2 SASEGT. The ends were cut back, 9 bases at V and 2 bases at J, with 14 bases in the middle. The CDR3 length is 13 residues. The CDR3 coding sequence is TGTGCCAGTAGGCCTTCGGCCGCCTACGAGCAGTACTTC. Amino acid sequence: CASRPSAAYEQYF.

This clonotype has a handful of counts. The rearrangement uses TRBV5-5 and TRBJ2-2; a possible D gene is TRBD2 (6 bases). Trimming shortened V by 5 bases and J by 4 bases, and 18 bases separated the two germline ends. Looked up from germline, CDR1 is SGHKS and CDR2 is YYEKEE (reference sequence). The CDR3 loop spans 16 amino acids. CDR3 region: CASRNIWGGSTGELFF. CDR3 sequence (DNA): TGTGCCAGCAGGAATATCTGGGGAGGTAGCACCGGGGAGCTGTTTTTT. The full variable domain, completed using reference TRBV5-5 and TRBJ2-2, is DAGVTQSPTHLIKTRGQQVTLRCSPISGHKSVSWYQQVLGQGPQFIFQYYEKEERGRGNFPDRFSARQFPNYSSELNVNALLLGDSALYLCASRNIWGGSTGELFFGEGSRLTVL.